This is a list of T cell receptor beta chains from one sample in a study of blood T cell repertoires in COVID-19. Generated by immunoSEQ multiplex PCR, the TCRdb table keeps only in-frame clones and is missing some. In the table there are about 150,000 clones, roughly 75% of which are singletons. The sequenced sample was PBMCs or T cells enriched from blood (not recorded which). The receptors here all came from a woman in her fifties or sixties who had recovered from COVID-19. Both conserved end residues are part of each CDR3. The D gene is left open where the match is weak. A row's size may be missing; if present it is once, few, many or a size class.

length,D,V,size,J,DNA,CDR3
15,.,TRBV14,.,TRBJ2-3,TGTGCCAGCAGCCAAGACTTCCCTAGCACAGATACGCAGTATTTT,CASSQDFPSTDTQYF
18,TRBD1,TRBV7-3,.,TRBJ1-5,TGTGCCAGCAGCTTGGCGTTCGGGACAGGGTATAGCAATCAGCCCCAGCATTTT,CASSLAFGTGYSNQPQHF
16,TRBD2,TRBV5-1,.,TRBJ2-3,TGCGCCAGCAGCTTGGGACTAGCGGGCAGTATAGATACGCAGTATTTT,CASSLGLAGSIDTQYF
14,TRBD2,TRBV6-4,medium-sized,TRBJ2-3,TGTGCCAGCAGTACTAGCGGGGGCGCAGATACGCAGTATTTT,CASSTSGGADTQYF
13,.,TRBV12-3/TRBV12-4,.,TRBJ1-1,TGTGCCAGCAGTTTCAAAACAGACACTGAAGCTTTCTTT,CASSFKTDTEAFF
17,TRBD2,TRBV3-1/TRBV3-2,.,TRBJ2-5,TGTGCCAGCAGCGGGAGTAGTAGCGGGGGGGTAGGAGAGACCCAGTACTTC,CASSGSSSGGVGETQYF
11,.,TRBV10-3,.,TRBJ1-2,TGTGCCATCAGCCGCAGGGATGGCTACACCTTC,CAISRRDGYTF
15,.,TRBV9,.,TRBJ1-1,TGTGCCAGCAGCACCCTGGACAAGAGCTTTACTGAAGCTTTCTTT,CASSTLDKSFTEAFF
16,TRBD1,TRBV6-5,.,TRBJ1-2,TGTGCCAGCAGTTACCAACACAGGGGGCAACGAGTTGGCTACACCTTC,CASSYQHRGQRVGYTF
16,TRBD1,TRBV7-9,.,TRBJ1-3,TGTGCCAGCAGCGGAGACAGGGTCAGCTCTGGAAACACCATATATTTT,CASSGDRVSSGNTIYF
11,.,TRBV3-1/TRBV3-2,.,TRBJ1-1,TGTGCCAGCTTCGGGGATACTGAAGCTTTCTTT,CASFGDTEAFF
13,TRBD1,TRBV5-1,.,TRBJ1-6,TGCGCCAGCCGGGACAGTGGTAATTCACCCCTCCACTTT,CASRDSGNSPLHF
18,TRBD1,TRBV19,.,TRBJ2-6,TGTGCCAGTAGTAGGGTGAGACAGGGAAACTCTGGGGCCAACGTCCTGACTTTC,CASSRVRQGNSGANVLTF
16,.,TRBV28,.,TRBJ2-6,TGTGCCAGCAGTATTGGGGCTATCTCTGGGGCCAACGTCCTGACTTTC,CASSIGAISGANVLTF
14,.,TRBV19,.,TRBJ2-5,TGTGCCAGTAGATTCGGCGCGGGGCAAGAGACCCAGTACTTC,CASRFGAGQETQYF
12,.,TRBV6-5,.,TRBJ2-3,TGTGCCAGTGGTTGGGGGGCAGATACGCAGTATTTT,CASGWGADTQYF
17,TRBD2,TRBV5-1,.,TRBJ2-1,TGCGCCAGCAGCGACCCGGTGGGTAGCGGGGGGAACAATGAGCAGTTCTTC,CASSDPVGSGGNNEQFF